This TCR beta chain is drawn from a study of cytomegalovirus exposure and HLA in healthy donors (dated 2017 in TCRdb). Broadly, across the study: A later analysis indicated that the 130 or so validation repertoires were generated on the platform also employed for the roughly 720 repertoires of the first cohort. Besides the first cohort of approximately 710 subjects, a separate validation cohort made up of over a hundred different subjects was used. High-throughput TCR immunosequencing, statistical association of individual TCRs with disease status, and machine learning were combined to predict cytomegalovirus infection status. The study aimed to test whether signatures of past pathogen exposure could be identified by cataloging public T cell receptors. Here is what the overall study found, with its caveats: Most TCR sequences were seen in very few donors, while some public TCRs were found in many individuals. All 120 or so repertoires were used to score co-occurrence in the validation cohort in a later analysis, because that analysis had no HLA typing for the cohort. Cytomegalovirus status was reported to be diagnosed by the classifier with high specificity and sensitivity in both the original and validation cohorts. The authors suggested that the approach could potentially be extended to other disease states and immunological phenotypes. A total of 164 TCR beta chains were listed by the study as associated with cytomegalovirus. Subsequent analysis determined that TCRs grouped into clusters in the first cohort also showed a tendency toward co-occurrence across the roughly 110 validation repertoires, and about 94% of cluster scores exceeded 0. In vitro tests confirmed that a few of the cytomegalovirus-associated TCR beta chains recognize cytomegalovirus antigens.

Donors formed part of the validation cohort, which comprised 120 subjects and was distinct from the first cohort of over 500 subjects. A word on this clone: Its antigen is still unknown. Base qualities are not at hand, and no much larger clone is one base apart.

The CDR3 has 14 amino acids, counting the end cysteine and phenylalanine. CDR3 DNA is the only sequence kept; it has 42 bases, read in frame from the first base. Via the germline V gene, CDR1 is SNHLY and CDR2 FYNNEI. V is clipped by 10 bases and J by 4 bases, and the sequence between their germline boundaries is 19 bases long. Libraries came from the immunoSEQ multiplex PCR assay. Per the authors' processing: A statistical classification framework was built to diagnose cytomegalovirus status from the catalog of TCR beta chain sequences. The immuneACCESS repertoire file appears here via TCRdb, limited to in-frame rearrangements. These files lack a portion of the clones; in checked studies, under half of the deficit traces to unresolved V genes, and the cause of the others is not known. The V and J calls and clone size were taken over from that table, and D and trimming were inferred from the DNA. This sample holds about 160,000 clones; approximately 86% were observed only once. The ten largest clones represent around 2.4% of the sample.

Sequenced material: PBMCs. The rearrangement combines TRBV2 with TRBJ2-5; the D gene could be TRBD1 or TRBD2, each one agreeing over 6 bases. The sequence was collected from a woman aged 18-30 years in good health and CMV-seronegative. The DNA is TGTGCCACCAGGGGAGGATCTGGACGAGAGACCCAGTACTTC. It translates to CATRGGSGRETQYF.